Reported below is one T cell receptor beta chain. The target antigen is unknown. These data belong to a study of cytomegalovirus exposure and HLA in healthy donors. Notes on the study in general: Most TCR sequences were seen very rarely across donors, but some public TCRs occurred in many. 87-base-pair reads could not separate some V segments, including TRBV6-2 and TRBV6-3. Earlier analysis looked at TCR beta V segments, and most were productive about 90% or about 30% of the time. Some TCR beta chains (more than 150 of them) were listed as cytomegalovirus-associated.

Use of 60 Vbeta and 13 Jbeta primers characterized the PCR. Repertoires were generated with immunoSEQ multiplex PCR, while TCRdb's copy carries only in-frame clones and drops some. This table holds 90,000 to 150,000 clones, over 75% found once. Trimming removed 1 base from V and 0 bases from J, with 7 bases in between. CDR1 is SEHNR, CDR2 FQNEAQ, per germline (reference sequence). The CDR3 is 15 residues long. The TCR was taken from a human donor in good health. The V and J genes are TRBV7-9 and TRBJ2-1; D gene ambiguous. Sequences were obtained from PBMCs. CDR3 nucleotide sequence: TGTGCCAGCAGCTTAGGGCAGAACTCCTACAATGAGCAGTTCTTC. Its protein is CASSLGQNSYNEQFF.